This TCR beta chain was recorded in a study of CD8+CD57+ T cells in acquired aplastic anemia. Study observations and caveats: Approximately 30 CD8+ CDR3 sequences were shared between patients and controls. With respect to CD8+ Simpson's diversity, patients and controls did not differ significantly.

CDR3 and TCR beta VDJ profiling relied on genomic DNA as the template. Via MiXCR, TCRdb re-called the reads, giving one row per CDR3 protein. The table has approximately 190,000 distinct CDR3 sequences, more than 45% seen once. All patients picked for sequencing had shown, by flow cytometry, an expansion of CD8+CD57+ cells. Severe acquired aplastic anemia was diagnosed in all patients. At blood sampling, none of the patients had yet received therapy. As regards this clonotype: Its antigen is as yet unknown.

This sequence was found in a human donor with aplastic anemia. The material sequenced was sorted CD4+, CD8+, or CD8+CD57+ T cells (not recorded which) from PBMCs.

The CDR3 is CASSTWGSVGYTF. DNA for the CDR3: TGTGCCAGCAGTACTTGGGGTTCGGTTGGCTACACCTTC. The genes are TRBV7-2 and TRBJ1-2; D uncertain. Trimming cost V 6 bases and J 7 bases, with 15 bases left between them. Looked up from germline, CDR1 is SGHTA and CDR2 is FQGNSA. CDR3 length: 13 residues.